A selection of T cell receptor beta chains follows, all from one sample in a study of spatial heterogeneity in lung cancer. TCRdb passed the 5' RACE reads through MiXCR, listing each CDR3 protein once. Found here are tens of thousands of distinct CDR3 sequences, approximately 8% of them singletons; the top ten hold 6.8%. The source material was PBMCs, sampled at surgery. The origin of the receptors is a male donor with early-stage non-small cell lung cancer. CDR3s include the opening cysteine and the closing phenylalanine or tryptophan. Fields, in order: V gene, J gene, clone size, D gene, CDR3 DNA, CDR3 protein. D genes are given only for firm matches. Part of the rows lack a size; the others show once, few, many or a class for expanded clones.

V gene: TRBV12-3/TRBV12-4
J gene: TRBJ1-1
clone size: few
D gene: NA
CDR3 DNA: TGTGCCAGCAGTTACTGGAGGACTGAAGCTTTCTTT
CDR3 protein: CASSYWRTEAFF

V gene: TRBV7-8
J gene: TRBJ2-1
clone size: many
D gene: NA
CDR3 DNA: TGTGCCAGCAGCTTAGGAAGGAGGGACAATGAGCAGTTCTTC
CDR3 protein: CASSLGRRDNEQFF

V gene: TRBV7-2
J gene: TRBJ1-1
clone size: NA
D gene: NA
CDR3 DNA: TGTGCCAGCAGCTTATTCCGGGCGGGGAACACTGAAGCTTTCTTT
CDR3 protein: CASSLFRAGNTEAFF

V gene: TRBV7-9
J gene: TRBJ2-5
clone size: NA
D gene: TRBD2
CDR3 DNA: TGTGCCAGCAGCTTAACTAGCGGATACCAAGAGACCCAGTACTTC
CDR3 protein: CASSLTSGYQETQYF

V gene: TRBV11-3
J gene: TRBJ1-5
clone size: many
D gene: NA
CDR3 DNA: TGTGCCAGCAGCTTACCGGGGGCAGGGGAAAATCAGCCCCAGCATTTT
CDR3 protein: CASSLPGAGENQPQHF

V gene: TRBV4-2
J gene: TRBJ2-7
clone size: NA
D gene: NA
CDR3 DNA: TGTGCCAGCAGCCAAGATCCCCGGGAGGGGGCCGAGCAGTACTTC
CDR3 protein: CASSQDPREGAEQYF

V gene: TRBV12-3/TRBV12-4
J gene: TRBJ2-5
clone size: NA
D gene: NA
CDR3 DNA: TGTGCCATCAGTCCAGGACGGGGCCAAGAGACCCAGTACTTC
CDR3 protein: CAISPGRGQETQYF

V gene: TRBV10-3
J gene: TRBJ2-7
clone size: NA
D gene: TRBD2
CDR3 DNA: TGTGCCACCGCACGGACTAGCGGCACCTACGAGCAGTACTTC
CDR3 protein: CATARTSGTYEQYF

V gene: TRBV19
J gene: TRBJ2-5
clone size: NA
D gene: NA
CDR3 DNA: TGTGCCAGTAGTATAGCAGGGATCGAGACCCAGTACTTC
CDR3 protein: CASSIAGIETQYF

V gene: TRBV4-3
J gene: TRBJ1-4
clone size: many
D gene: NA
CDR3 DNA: TGCGCCAGCAGCCAAGATTGGGCTCCGACAGCCCAAGGTGAAAAACTGTTTTTT
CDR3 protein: CASSQDWAPTAQGEKLFF

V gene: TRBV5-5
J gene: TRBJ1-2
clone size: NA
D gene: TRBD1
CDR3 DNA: TGTGCCAGCAGCTTTGGGACAGCTAACTATGGCTACACCTTC
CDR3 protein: CASSFGTANYGYTF

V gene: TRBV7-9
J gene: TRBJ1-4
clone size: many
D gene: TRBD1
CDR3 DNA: TGTGCCAGCAGCTTAGAAGGACAGGGAGCTGAAAAACTGTTTTTT
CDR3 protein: CASSLEGQGAEKLFF

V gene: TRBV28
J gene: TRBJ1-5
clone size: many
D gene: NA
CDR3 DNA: TGTGCCAGCAGGTCATCAGGGGACCATCAGCCCCAGCATTTT
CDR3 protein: CASRSSGDHQPQHF

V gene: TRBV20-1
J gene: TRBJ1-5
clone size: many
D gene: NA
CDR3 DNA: TGCAGTGCTACCTCCCTGGGGAGTTATAGCAATCAGCCCCAGCATTTT
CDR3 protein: CSATSLGSYSNQPQHF

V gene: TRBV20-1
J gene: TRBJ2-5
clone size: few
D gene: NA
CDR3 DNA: TGCAGTGCCCACCGTCAGGAGACCCAGTACTTC
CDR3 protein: CSAHRQETQYF

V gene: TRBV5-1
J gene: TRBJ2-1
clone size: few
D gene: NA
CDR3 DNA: TGCGCCAGCAGCACTGCGAGCTCCTACAATGAGCAGTTCTTC
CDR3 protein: CASSTASSYNEQFF

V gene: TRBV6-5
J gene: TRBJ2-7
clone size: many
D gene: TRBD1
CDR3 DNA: TGTGCCAGCAGTTTCGCCTCGACAGGGAAGGGCGGCTACGAGCAGTACTTC
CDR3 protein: CASSFASTGKGGYEQYF

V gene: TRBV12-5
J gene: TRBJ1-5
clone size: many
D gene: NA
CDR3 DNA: TGTGCTAGTGGTGGGTCGGACAGCTCCTTCAATCAGCCCCAGCATTTT
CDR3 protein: CASGGSDSSFNQPQHF

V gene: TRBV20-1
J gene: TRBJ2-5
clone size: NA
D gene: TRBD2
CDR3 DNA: TGCAGTGCTGGGGGCGGTAGCGGGAGCCAAGAGACCCAGTACTTC
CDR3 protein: CSAGGGSGSQETQYF

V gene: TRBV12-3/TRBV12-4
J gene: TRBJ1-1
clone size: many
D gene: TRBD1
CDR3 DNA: TGTGCCAGCAGCCATTATGACAGGGCCGCTGAAGCTTTCTTT
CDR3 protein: CASSHYDRAAEAFF

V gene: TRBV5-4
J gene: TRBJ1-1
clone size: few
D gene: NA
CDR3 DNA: TGTGCCAGCAGCCCCTCATGGCAGAACACTGAAGCTTTCTTT
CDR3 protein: CASSPSWQNTEAFF

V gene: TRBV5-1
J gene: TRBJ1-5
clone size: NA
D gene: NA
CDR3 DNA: TGCGCCAGCAGCTTGGGAGGGACCCTCAATCAGCCCCAGCATTTT
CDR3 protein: CASSLGGTLNQPQHF

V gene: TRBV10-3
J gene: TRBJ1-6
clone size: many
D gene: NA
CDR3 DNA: TGTGCCATCAGTGAAGCCAGGGGAGATTCACCCCTCCACTTT
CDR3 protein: CAISEARGDSPLHF

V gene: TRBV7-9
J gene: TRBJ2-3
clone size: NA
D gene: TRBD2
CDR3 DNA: TGTGCCAGCAGCTACGTAGCGGGCAGCACAGATACGCAGTATTTT
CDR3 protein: CASSYVAGSTDTQYF

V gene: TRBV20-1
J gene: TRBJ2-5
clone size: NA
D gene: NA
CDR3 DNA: TGCAGTGCCCCCCCGGGGCAGTACCAAGAGACCCAGTACTTC
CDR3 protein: CSAPPGQYQETQYF

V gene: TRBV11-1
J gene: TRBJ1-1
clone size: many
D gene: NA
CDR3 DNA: TGTGCCAGCAGCCGGGAATTGAACACTGAAGCTTTCTTT
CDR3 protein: CASSRELNTEAFF

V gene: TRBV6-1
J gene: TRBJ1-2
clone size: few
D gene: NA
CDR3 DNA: TGTGCCAGCAGGGCGCGCCGGCCCAGCTATGGCTACACCTTC
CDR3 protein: CASRARRPSYGYTF

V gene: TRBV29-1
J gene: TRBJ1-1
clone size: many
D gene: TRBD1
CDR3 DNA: TGCAGCGTTCAAGTAGACAGGGTAGTGGCTGAAGCTTTCTTT
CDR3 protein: CSVQVDRVVAEAFF

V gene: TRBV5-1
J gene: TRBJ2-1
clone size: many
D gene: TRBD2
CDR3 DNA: TGCGCCAGCAGCGTCCTTGGACTAGCGGTCGACAATGAGCAGTTCTTC
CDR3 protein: CASSVLGLAVDNEQFF

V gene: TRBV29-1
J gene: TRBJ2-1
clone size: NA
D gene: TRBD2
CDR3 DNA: TGCAGCGCTCTCGGGACTAGCGGGAGGGCCGGCAATGAGCAGTTCTTC
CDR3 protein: CSALGTSGRAGNEQFF

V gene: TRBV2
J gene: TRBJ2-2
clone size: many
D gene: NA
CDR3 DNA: TGTGCCAGCAGTGATCAGGGCTACGGGGAGCTGTTTTTT
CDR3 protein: CASSDQGYGELFF

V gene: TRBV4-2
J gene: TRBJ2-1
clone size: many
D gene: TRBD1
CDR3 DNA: TGTGCCAGCAGCCTAGGGGTCCAGGGGGCCGGGGAGCAGTTCTTC
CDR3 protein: CASSLGVQGAGEQFF

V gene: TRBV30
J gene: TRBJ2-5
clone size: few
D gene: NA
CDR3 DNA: TGTGCCTGGAGTGGTTTCCAAGAGACCCAGTACTTC
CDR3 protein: CAWSGFQETQYF

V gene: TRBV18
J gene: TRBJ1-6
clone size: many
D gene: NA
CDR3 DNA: TGTGCCAGCTCAGCCCGCCAGGTGGGCGATTCACCCCTCCACTTT
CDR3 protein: CASSARQVGDSPLHF

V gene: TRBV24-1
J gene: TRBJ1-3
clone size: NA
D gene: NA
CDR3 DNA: TGTGCCACTTCTAAGCTCCGGGACGGCCGCCCTGGAAACACCATATATTTT
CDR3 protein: CATSKLRDGRPGNTIYF

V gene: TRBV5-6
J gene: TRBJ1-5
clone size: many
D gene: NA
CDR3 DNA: TGTGCCAGCAGCTCGAGGGGGGAAGTTGATCAGCCCCAGCATTTT
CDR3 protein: CASSSRGEVDQPQHF

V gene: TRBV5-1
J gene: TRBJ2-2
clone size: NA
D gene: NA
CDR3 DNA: TGCGCCAGCAGCTTGGATTGGCGCCCTGGCCCCGGGGAGCTGTTTTTT
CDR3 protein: CASSLDWRPGPGELFF

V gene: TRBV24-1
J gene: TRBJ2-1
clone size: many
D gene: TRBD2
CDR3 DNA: TGTGCCACCAAGGGAGGGCCATCCTACAATGAGCAGTTCTTC
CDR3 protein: CATKGGPSYNEQFF

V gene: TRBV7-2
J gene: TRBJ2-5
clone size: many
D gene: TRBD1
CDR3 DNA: TGTGCCAGCAGCTCCGGGACAGGGGAGACCCAGTACTTC
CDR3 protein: CASSSGTGETQYF

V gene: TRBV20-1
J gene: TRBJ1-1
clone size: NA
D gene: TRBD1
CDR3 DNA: TGCAGTGCTAGAAAGGACAGGGGGAGTGAAGCTTTCTTT
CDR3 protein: CSARKDRGSEAFF